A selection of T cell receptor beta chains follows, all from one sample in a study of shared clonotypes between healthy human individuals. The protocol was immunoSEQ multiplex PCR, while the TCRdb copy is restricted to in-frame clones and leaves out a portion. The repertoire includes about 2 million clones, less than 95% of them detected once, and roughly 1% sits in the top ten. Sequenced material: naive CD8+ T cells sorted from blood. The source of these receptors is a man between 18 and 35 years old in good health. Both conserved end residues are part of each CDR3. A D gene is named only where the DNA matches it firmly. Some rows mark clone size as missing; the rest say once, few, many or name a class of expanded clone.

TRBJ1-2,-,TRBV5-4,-,TGTGCCAGCAGCGGCGTGGACCGTTCTAACTATGGCTACACCTTC,CASSGVDRSNYGYTF
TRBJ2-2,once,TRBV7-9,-,TGTGCCAGCAGCTTTTCTGACGGCACCGGGGAGCTGTTTTTT,CASSFSDGTGELFF
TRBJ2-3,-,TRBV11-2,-,TGTGCCAGCAGCCCCGACCACACAGATACGCAGTATTTT,CASSPDHTDTQYF
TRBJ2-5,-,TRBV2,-,TGTGCCAGCAGAACCGCGTGGGACATCCAAGAGACCCAGTACTTC,CASRTAWDIQETQYF
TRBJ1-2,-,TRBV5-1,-,TGCGCCAGCAGCTCCCCAGGTTATAACTATGGCTACACCTTC,CASSSPGYNYGYTF
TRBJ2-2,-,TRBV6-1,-,TGTGCCAGCAGTACCAGGAACACCGGGGAGCTGTTTTTT,CASSTRNTGELFF
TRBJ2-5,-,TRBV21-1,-,TGTGCCAGCAGCAGTCCGGGAAACGAGGAGACCCAGTACTTC,CASSSPGNEETQYF
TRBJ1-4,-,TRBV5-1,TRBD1,TGCGCCAGCAGCCCGGGGGGACAGAGTTATGAAAAACTGTTTTTT,CASSPGGQSYEKLFF
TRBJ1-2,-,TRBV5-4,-,TGTGCCAGCAGCCCAACCCCCTCGGGAAGTGGCTACACCTTC,CASSPTPSGSGYTF
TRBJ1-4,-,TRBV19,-,TGTGCCAGTAGTCCTTTTGATGAAAAACTGTTTTTT,CASSPFDEKLFF
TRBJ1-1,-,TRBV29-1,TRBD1,TGCAGCGTCTCGGACAGGCCTTTAGAAGCTTTCTTT,CSVSDRPLEAFF
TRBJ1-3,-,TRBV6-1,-,TGTGCCAGCAGTGAATGGGACAAGAGCTCTGGAAACACCATATATTTT,CASSEWDKSSGNTIYF
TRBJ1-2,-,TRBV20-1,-,TGCAGTGCCCACAGTTATGGCTACACCTTC,CSAHSYGYTF
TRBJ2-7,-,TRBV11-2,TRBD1,TGTGCCAGCAGCATCGGGACAGGGGGAGCAGAGCAGTACTTC,CASSIGTGGAEQYF
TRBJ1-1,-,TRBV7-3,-,TGTGCCAGCAGCGCCACGGGCGGGAACACTGAAGCTTTCTTT,CASSATGGNTEAFF
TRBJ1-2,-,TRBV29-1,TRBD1,TGCAGCGCCCTGACAGGGGGAGAGGAAGGCTACACCTTC,CSALTGGEEGYTF
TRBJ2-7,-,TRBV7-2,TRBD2,TGTGCCAGCTCGTTGCTAGCGGGATCCACTTCCTACGAGCAGTACTTC,CASSLLAGSTSYEQYF
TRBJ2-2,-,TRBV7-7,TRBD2,TGTGCTAGCAGCTCCACGCGGGAGGAGGTCACCGGGGAGCTGTTTTTT,CASSSTREEVTGELFF
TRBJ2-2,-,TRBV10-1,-,TGCGCCAGCAGTGAGTCGAACGGCGGGACGAACACCGGGAAGCTGTTTTTT,CASSESNGGTNTGKLFF
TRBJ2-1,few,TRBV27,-,TGTGCCAGCGGAGACTGGGGGAATGAGCAGTTCTTC,CASGDWGNEQFF
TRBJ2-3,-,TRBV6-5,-,TGTGCCAGCAGTTACCGCCAGGCTAGCACAGATACGCAGTATTTT,CASSYRQASTDTQYF
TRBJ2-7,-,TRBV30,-,TGTGCCTGGAGTGTAGGTCAGGGGATCGACGAGCAGTACTTC,CAWSVGQGIDEQYF
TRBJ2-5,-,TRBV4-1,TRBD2,TGCGCCAGCAGCCTACTAGCGGGAGGCCAAGAGACCCAGTACTTC,CASSLLAGGQETQYF
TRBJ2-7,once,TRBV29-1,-,TGCAGCGTTATTGGCACAGAGGTGTACGAGCAGTACTTC,CSVIGTEVYEQYF
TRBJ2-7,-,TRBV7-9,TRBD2,TGTGCCAGCAGTCCTGGACTAGCGGGAGCCGAGCAGTACTTC,CASSPGLAGAEQYF
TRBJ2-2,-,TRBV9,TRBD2,TGTGCCAGCAGCGTTCCTAGCGGCAACACCGGGGAGCTGTTTTTT,CASSVPSGNTGELFF
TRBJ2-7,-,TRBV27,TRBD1,TGTGCCAGCAGTTTGGACAGGAGCTCCTACGAGCAGTACTTC,CASSLDRSSYEQYF
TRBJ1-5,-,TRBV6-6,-,TGTGCCAGCAGCAGGGGCCCCCTGGTTCAGCCCCAGCATTTT,CASSRGPLVQPQHF
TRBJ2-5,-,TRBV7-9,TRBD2,TGTGCCAGCAGTGGACTAGCGGGGCAAGAGACCCAGTACTTC,CASSGLAGQETQYF
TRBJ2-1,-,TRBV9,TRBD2,TGTGCCAGCACCACAGGGACTAGCGGGGGAGAAGAGCAGTTCTTC,CASTTGTSGGEEQFF
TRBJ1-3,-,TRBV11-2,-,TGTGCCAGCAGCTTAAGGACGGCTGGAAACACCATATATTTT,CASSLRTAGNTIYF
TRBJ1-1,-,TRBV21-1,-,TGTGCCAGCAGCAAAGCCAGGGGGCGAAGCACTGAAGCTTTCTTT,CASSKARGRSTEAFF
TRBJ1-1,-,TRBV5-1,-,TGCGCCAGCAGCTTGGGTCGGGGCGTAGGCACTGAAGCTTTCTTT,CASSLGRGVGTEAFF
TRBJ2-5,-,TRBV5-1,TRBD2,TGCGCCAGCAGCCCCTCCTTAGCGGGGGAACCCGCAGAGACCCAGTACTTC,CASSPSLAGEPAETQYF
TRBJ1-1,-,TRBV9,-,TGTGCCAGCAGCGTAGGCTGGGGATTTGAAGCTTTCTTT,CASSVGWGFEAFF
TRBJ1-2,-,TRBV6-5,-,TGTGCCAGCAGTTACTCACCGGGCCGCTATGGCTACACCTTC,CASSYSPGRYGYTF
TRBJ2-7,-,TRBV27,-,TGTGCCAGCAGTATCCTTGGGGGGCCCGAGCAGTACTTC,CASSILGGPEQYF
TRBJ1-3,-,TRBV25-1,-,TGTGCCAGCAGTGATGGGCACACCATATATTTT,CASSDGHTIYF
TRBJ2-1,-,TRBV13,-,TGTGCCAGCAGTCACCGACAGTCGCAGTTGTCCTACAATGAGCAGTTCTTC,CASSHRQSQLSYNEQFF
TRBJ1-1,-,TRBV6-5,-,TGTGCCAGCAGTTACCGAGGGGGCACTGAAGCTTTCTTT,CASSYRGGTEAFF
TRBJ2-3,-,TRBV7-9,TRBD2,TGTGCCAGCAGCCCGACTAGCGGGGGAAACACAGATACGCAGTATTTT,CASSPTSGGNTDTQYF
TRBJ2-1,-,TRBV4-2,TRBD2,TGTGCCAGCAGCCCAGAGCGGGGGGGCCCAAATGAGCAGTTCTTC,CASSPERGGPNEQFF
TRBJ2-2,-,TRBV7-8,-,TGTGCCAGCAGCTTAGTTCAAGGATGGGCCGGGGAGCTGTTTTTT,CASSLVQGWAGELFF
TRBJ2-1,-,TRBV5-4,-,TGTGCCAGCAGTGGACCACACAATGAGCAGTTCTTC,CASSGPHNEQFF
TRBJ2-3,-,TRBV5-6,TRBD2,TGTGCCAGCAGCTATGGACTAGCGGGGGGGAGCACAGATACGCAGTATTTT,CASSYGLAGGSTDTQYF
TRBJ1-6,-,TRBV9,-,TGTGCCAGCAGCGAGGACATTAATTCACCCCTCCACTTT,CASSEDINSPLHF